One sample yielded the 28 T cell receptor beta chains listed below, sequenced in a study of blood T cell repertoires in COVID-19. The repertoire was sequenced with immunoSEQ multiplex PCR; TCRdb's copy has only in-frame clones and lacks some. The repertoire holds under 150,000 clones, with about 91% as singletons. The sample was peripheral blood. The receptors here all came from a human donor in a cohort sampled during active COVID-19.

This clone was found once. The chain recombines TRBV2 with TRBJ1-5; D gene uncertain. The V gene lost 3 bases and the J gene lost 1 base, with 7 bases spanning the gap. Germline assignment: CDR1 SNHLY and CDR2 FYNNEI. This CDR3 is 14 amino acids long. CDR3 protein: CASSEAWSNQPQHF. As DNA, the CDR3 is TGTGCCAGCAGTGAGGCATGGAGCAATCAGCCCCAGCATTTT.

The chain recombines TRBV6-5 with TRBJ2-5; 9 bases agree with TRBD2. V lost 2 bases, J lost 2 bases, and 6 bases stayed unmatched. CDR1 MNHEY and CDR2 SVGAGI come from the germline V gene. The CDR3 spans 16 residues. CDR3 sequence (DNA): TGTGCCAGCAGTTACGATCGACTAGCGGCACAAGAGACCCAGTACTTC. It translates to CASSYDRLAAQETQYF.

The chain recombines TRBV9 with TRBJ2-5, with a weak D call TRBD2 (7 bases). The V end was cut by 1 base, the J end by 7 bases, with 20 bases between. Germline CDR1 reads SGDLS; CDR2 reads YYNGEE. The CDR3 has 16 amino acids. The CDR3 DNA sequence: TGTGCCAGCAGCGTATGGTCGGGGGGCCGCGGGGTGACCCAGTACTTC. It codes for CASSVWSGGRGVTQYF. The whole variable domain, remainder taken from reference TRBV9 and TRBJ2-5, is DSGVTQTPKHLITATGQRVTLRCSPRSGDLSVYWYQQSLDQGLQFLIQYYNGEERAKGNILERFSAQQFPDLHSELNLSSLELGDSALYFCASSVWSGGRGVTQYFGPGTRLLVL.

CDR3 region: CASSLPGGATRYGYTF. Written as DNA, the CDR3 is TGTGCCAGCAGCTTGCCAGGGGGCGCGACGAGGTATGGCTACACCTTC. The chain has TRBV5-4 and TRBJ1-2, with 8 bases identical to TRBD1. Per germline, CDR1 SGHNT and CDR2 YYREEE (reference sequence). The CDR3 sequence is 16 residues long. The trim removed 1 base at V and 5 bases at J, leaving 10 bases unmatched. Full variable domain (rest looked up from reference TRBV5-4 and TRBJ1-2): ETGVTQSPTHLIKTRGQQVTLRCSSQSGHNTVSWYQQALGQGPQFIFQYYREEENGRGNFPPRFSGLQFPNYSSELNVNALELDDSALYLCASSLPGGATRYGYTFGSGTRLTVV.

The gene calls are TRBV10-3 and TRBJ2-1; TRBD1 matches 8 bases. CDR3 length: 13 residues. V trimming: 10 bases; J trimming: 4 bases; junction bases outside the gene matches: 6. The V gene's germline CDR1 is ENHRY and CDR2 SYGVKD. The CDR3 DNA is TGTGCCACCGCGGACAGGGAGTACAATGAGCAGTTCTTC. This codes for CATADREYNEQFF.

This chain's CDR3 is CASSPPGGTNTGELFF. CDR3 nucleotide sequence: TGTGCCAGCTCACCACCCGGAGGAACTAACACCGGGGAGCTGTTTTTT. The chain carries TRBV18 and TRBJ2-2, with TRBD2 as a possible D gene (5 bases). The CDR3 consists of 16 residues. Per the germline V gene, CDR1 is KGHSH and CDR2 is LQKENI. With 0 bases removed from V and 2 bases from J, the gap between germline ends came to 10 bases. Looking up the rest from reference TRBV18 and TRBJ2-2 gives the full variable domain: NAGVMQNPRHLVRRRGQEARLRCSPMKGHSHVYWYRQLPEEGLKFMVYLQKENIIDESGMPKERFSAEFPKEGPSILRIQQVVRGDSAAYFCASSPPGGTNTGELFFGEGSRLTVL.

The chain links TRBV5-1 to TRBJ2-3, with 7 bases lining up with TRBD2. This CDR3 comprises 15 residues. V lost 4 bases, J lost 2 bases, and 7 bases stayed unmatched. Germline V lookup: CDR1 SGHRS, CDR2 YFSETQ. The DNA for the CDR3 is TGCGCCAGCAGCCACGGGGAGGGGCCCACAGATACGCAGTATTTT. Amino acid sequence: CASSHGEGPTDTQYF.

The chain is built from TRBV6-5 and TRBJ1-2, with 10 positions matching TRBD1. The CDR3 loop spans 15 amino acids. Germline CDR1 MNHEY, CDR2 SVGAGI. With V trimmed by 7 bases and J by 7 bases, 12 bases remained unmatched. This CDR3 reads CASIKTGTGAGGYTF. The CDR3 coding sequence is TGTGCCAGCATCAAGACCGGGACAGGGGCTGGTGGCTACACCTTC.

This chain links TRBV12-5 with TRBJ2-1; D may be TRBD2 (6 bases). The V gene's germline CDR1 is LGHNT and CDR2 FRNRAP. V shed 6 bases and J shed 6 bases, with 12 bases lying between them. The CDR3 loop spans 13 amino acids. CDR3 coding DNA: TGTGCTAGTGGCCGTTGGGACTCCAATGAGCAGTTCTTC. This gives the protein CASGRWDSNEQFF. Combining the CDR3 with reference TRBV12-5 and TRBJ2-1 gives the whole variable domain DARVTQTPRHKVTEMGQEVTMRCQPILGHNTVFWYRQTMMQGLELLAYFRNRAPLDDSGMPKDRFSAEMPDATLATLKIQPSEPRDSAVYFCASGRWDSNEQFFGPGTRLTVL.

CDR3 bases: TGTGCCAGTAGACCCGGGAAACCTTTAAATAGCAATCAGCCCCAGCATTTT. Translation gives CASRPGKPLNSNQPQHF. The chain joins TRBV19 to TRBJ1-5; the D is unclear. This CDR3 spans 17 amino acids. V lost 6 bases to trimming and J lost 0 bases, with 18 bases between them. From germline, CDR1 is LNHDA and CDR2 SQIVND (reference sequence).

The V gene is TRBV7-3, the J gene TRBJ2-5; TRBD1 might be the D (6 bases). The germline CDR1 and CDR2 sequences are SGHTA and FQGTGA. The V gene lost 6 bases and the J gene lost 5 bases, with 19 bases spanning the gap. The CDR3 has 15 residues. The CDR3 DNA is TGTGCCAGCAGTCAAGTAGGGGGATTCGGGGAGACCCAGTACTTC. Translation: CASSQVGGFGETQYF.

CDR3 region: CASSGTTGPMNTEAFF. CDR3 bases: TGTGCCAGCAGTGGGACGACAGGGCCAATGAACACTGAAGCTTTCTTT. This chain joins TRBV2 and TRBJ1-1, with 7 bases aligning to TRBD1. CDR1 is SNHLY, CDR2 FYNNEI, per germline. Trimming took 4 bases from V and 0 from J; bases not matched to a gene: 8. The CDR3 totals 16 residues.

The chain recombines TRBV9 with TRBJ1-3, with a weak D call TRBD1 (6 bases). The CDR3 loop spans 17 amino acids. Germline lookup yields CDR1 SGDLS and CDR2 YYNGEE. V gave up 4 bases and J gave up 4 bases, with 21 bases separating them. The CDR3 is CASSPQQGRLIGNTIYF. DNA of the CDR3: TGTGCCAGCAGCCCCCAACAGGGTCGGTTGATCGGAAACACCATATATTTT.

This clone came up once. The chain employs TRBV13 and TRBJ1-5; D is perhaps TRBD1 (5 bases). The CDR3 extends over 13 amino acids. CDR1 is PRHDT and CDR2 is FYEKMQ in the germline V gene (reference sequence). V lost 4 bases to trimming and J lost 9 bases, with 13 bases between them. The CDR3 DNA follows: TGTGCCAGCAGCTGGGGGGACGGTGGGCCCCAGCATTTT. Protein product: CASSWGDGGPQHF.

This clone came up once. The same CDR3 is also encoded by other DNA sequences in this sample. This chain uses TRBV6-5 with TRBJ2-1, with D perhaps matching TRBD1 (6 bases). This CDR3 has 13 residues. Germline assignment: CDR1 MNHEY and CDR2 SVGAGI. Trimming removed 0 bases from V and 6 bases from J, with 6 bases in between. The CDR3 here is CASSYSGANEQFF. CDR3 nucleotides: TGTGCCAGCAGTTACTCGGGGGCCAATGAGCAGTTCTTC.

The chain is built from TRBV10-3 and TRBJ2-7, with 12 bases aligning to TRBD1. V was clipped by 5 bases and J by 2 bases; unmatched bases: 13. This CDR3 is 18 amino acids long. Germline V gene lookup returns CDR1 ENHRY and CDR2 SYGVKD. This chain's CDR3 is CAISSGTGGAGRTYEQYF. The CDR3 DNA sequence: TGTGCCATCAGTTCCGGGACAGGGGGCGCCGGAAGGACCTACGAGCAGTACTTC.

This rearrangement joins TRBV28 to TRBJ1-4, with 7 bases matching TRBD1. After removal of 4 bases from V and 8 bases from J, the junction contained 10 bases not matched to a gene. CDR3 length: 15 amino acids. Germline V gene sequence: CDR1 MDHEN, CDR2 SYDVKM. The CDR3 coding sequence is TGTGCCAGCAGTTCAGGGGGTAATGGTCGGGAAAAACTGTTTTTT. It is translated as CASSSGGNGREKLFF.

The chain is built from TRBV11-3 and TRBJ1-1; 10 bases match TRBD1. V gave up 0 bases and J gave up 0 bases; unmatched junction bases: 7. Germline V lookup: CDR1 SGHNT, CDR2 YENEEA. The length of the CDR3 is 18 residues. The CDR3 DNA sequence: TGTGCCAGCAGCTTAGAGCGGACAGGGGGGCTACTGAACACTGAAGCTTTCTTT. Translation gives CASSLERTGGLLNTEAFF.

The chain employs TRBV4-1 and TRBJ2-3; D might be TRBD1 (6 bases). The CDR3 is made up of 16 amino acids. The germline V gene encodes CDR1 MGHRA and CDR2 YSYEKL. Between the trimmed V and J ends, which lost 4 bases and 3 bases, there was a span of 17 bases. DNA for the CDR3: TGCGCCAGCAGCCCCCACAGGGTGTCAAGGACAGATACGCAGTATTTT. Translation gives CASSPHRVSRTDTQYF.

The chain carries TRBV11-2 and TRBJ1-6; perhaps TRBD1 as D (6 bases). Germline V gene sequence: CDR1 SGHAT, CDR2 FQNNGV. The CDR3 length is 14 residues. Trimming left V 4 bases short and J 9 bases short, with 13 bases between. The CDR3 DNA follows: TGTGCCAGCAGCTCACAGGGTTGGGGTTCACCCCTCCACTTT. This translates into CASSSQGWGSPLHF.

DNA for the CDR3: TGTGCCAGCAGCTATGGACAGGGTACAGAGGGCTACACCTTC. Amino acids: CASSYGQGTEGYTF. The rearrangement joins TRBV25-1 to TRBJ1-2; 8 nucleotides agree with TRBD1. Germline loops: CDR1 MGHDK, CDR2 SYGVNS. This CDR3 is 14 amino acids long. V gave up 6 bases and J gave up 8 bases; unmatched junction bases: 11.

This chain uses TRBV5-4 with TRBJ1-2; 7 bases align to TRBD1. Germline V gene lookup returns CDR1 SGHNT and CDR2 YYREEE (reference sequence). V shed 4 bases and J 0 bases; nucleotides not matched to a gene: 3. The CDR3 length is 14 residues. The CDR3 DNA reads TGTGCCAGCAGCCTACAGGGGTCTAACTATGGCTACACCTTC. Amino acid sequence: CASSLQGSNYGYTF.

The chain joins TRBV21-1 to TRBJ2-7; no DNA check was done on the table's D call, TRBD2. TRBV21-1 is marked as a pseudogene. The CDR3 loop spans 16 amino acids. The CDR3 DNA reads TGTGCCAGCAGCAAAGACAAGGGAGTTAGCTCCTACGAGCAGTACTTC. Translated, it gives CASSKDKGVSSYEQYF.

The chain has TRBV4-1 and TRBJ2-7, with a weak D call TRBD1 (6 bases). V was pared by 0 bases and J by 2 bases, with 11 bases between. The germline gives CDR1 MGHRA, CDR2 YSYEKL. The CDR3 covers 15 residues. Here the CDR3 reads CASSQDPQGTYEQYF. The CDR3 region has the DNA TGCGCCAGCAGCCAAGATCCACAGGGAACCTACGAGCAGTACTTC.

The rearrangement joins TRBV6-2 or TRBV6-3 to TRBJ2-3; tentatively, D is TRBD2 (6 bases). This CDR3 has 17 residues. Germline lookup yields CDR1 MNHEY and CDR2 SVGEGT. V lost 0 bases, J lost 4 bases, and 17 bases lay in between. The CDR3 protein is CASSYSEGGVPADTQYF. The DNA for the CDR3 is TGTGCCAGCAGTTACTCCGAGGGAGGAGTACCCGCAGATACGCAGTATTTT.

The chain recombines TRBV12-3 or TRBV12-4 with TRBJ1-2; TRBD1 is a possible D gene (5 bases). The CDR3 loop spans 13 amino acids. Deletions cut 1 base from V and 4 bases from J, with 7 bases between. This CDR3 is CASSLEGRYGYTF. Here the CDR3 DNA reads TGTGCCAGCAGTTTAGAGGGGCGCTATGGCTACACCTTC.

CDR3: CASSQDQGPPGAFF. The CDR3 coding sequence is TGCGCCAGCAGCCAAGATCAGGGTCCCCCGGGAGCTTTCTTT. The gene calls are TRBV4-3 and TRBJ1-1; TRBD1 is a possible D gene (5 bases). This CDR3 spans 14 amino acids. Between the trimmed V and J ends, which lost 0 bases and 10 bases, there was a span of 15 bases. Germline assignment: CDR1 LGHNA and CDR2 YSLEER.

V gene TRBV24-1 combines with J gene TRBJ2-3; weak D call: TRBD1 (6 bases). This CDR3 spans 17 amino acids. V was pared by 2 bases and J by 0 bases, with 14 bases between. CDR1 is KGHDR and CDR2 is SFDVKD in the germline V gene. DNA of the CDR3: TGTGCCACCAGTGATTCCCTGACAGGAGTGAGCACAGATACGCAGTATTTT. The encoded protein is CATSDSLTGVSTDTQYF.